This TCR beta chain comes out of a study of blood T cell repertoires in COVID-19 (dated by TCRdb to 2018 to 2021). For the study in its entirety: Samples from collaborators originated in the United States, Italy and Spain and spanned both the acute and convalescent phases of COVID-19. The material from the prospective study consisted of cDNA or gDNA derived from T cells, B-cell-depleted T cells, or PBMCs. The dataset comprised deeply sampled blood TCRbeta repertoires from subjects exposed to, actively infected with, or recovered from COVID-19. The repertoires were made available in a free public database intended to serve as a resource for research on the immune response to SARS-CoV-2. Samples came from the ongoing ImmuneRACE study (first 160 participants) plus 1,254 subjects from 6 global collaborators. Sample metadata almost always included a de-identified subject ID, COVID-19 status, age in years and sex. Where available, HLA class I and class II types were taken from metadata supplied by the sample provider and were not determined by assay-based typing. What the research found in general, with its limitations: How much clinical and demographic metadata was included differed by source and by participant, and the metadata was provided uncurated.

Worth noting for this clone: The clone's antigen remains unknown. No much larger clonotype is one base removed from it; base qualities were not supplied.

The germline V end is reduced by 0 bases and the J end by 5 bases; junction bases left unmatched: 5. Inclusive of the bounding cysteine and phenylalanine, the CDR3 is 16 residues long. Left in the record is the CDR3 DNA by itself, 48 bases read in frame from the first base. Based on the germline V gene (reference sequence), the CDR1 and CDR2 sequences are LNHNV and YYDKDF. Enrolling through a virtual design, the prospective study's participants ranged in age from about 18 to 89 years and lived across about two dozen United States geographic areas. In the prospective study, participants were assigned to cohorts based on the clinical history participants reported in a screening survey and a study questionnaire. A participant counted as exposed if, within 2 weeks of entering the study, that participant had been in contact with someone who had a PCR-confirmed or clinician-diagnosed COVID-19 case. In the prospective study, mobile phlebotomists collected whole blood, serum and a nasopharyngeal or oropharyngeal swab from each participant. Participants in the prospective study had the option to provide additional blood draws and questionnaires over a 2-month period. Blood samples from the prospective study were shipped frozen or at room temperature prior to DNA extraction.

TCRbeta CDR3 regions were amplified from genomic DNA using the immunoSEQ Assay, a bias-controlled multiplex PCR. On the study's bioinformatics: Nucleated cell counts per sample were estimated from amplification of reference gene primers within the assay. To quantify the absolute abundance of each unique TCRbeta CDR3 rearrangement, sequence reads were collapsed and filtered. Productive Simpson clonality was computed per sample as the square root of Simpson's diversity index over productive rearrangements. In its TCRdb copy, this immuneACCESS table keeps in-frame sequences only and misses some clones. Where compared with another copy, unresolved V genes explain less than half of these, and the others have no known cause. V and J calls and clone size are as listed in that table; D and trimming were resolved from the DNA. The sample has about 260,000 clones on record, more than 80% of them singletons. The top ten clones comprise about 1% of the sample.

The chain is encoded by TRBV15 joined to TRBJ2-5, with TRBD2 matching 11 junction bases. Sequences were obtained from PBMCs or T cells enriched from blood (not recorded which). The receptor was isolated from a man aged 50-60 years who had been exposed to COVID-19. The sequenced DNA: TGTGCCACCAGCAGAGATTTTGCTAGCGGGGGGGAGACCCAGTACTTC. This yields the protein CATSRDFASGGETQYF.